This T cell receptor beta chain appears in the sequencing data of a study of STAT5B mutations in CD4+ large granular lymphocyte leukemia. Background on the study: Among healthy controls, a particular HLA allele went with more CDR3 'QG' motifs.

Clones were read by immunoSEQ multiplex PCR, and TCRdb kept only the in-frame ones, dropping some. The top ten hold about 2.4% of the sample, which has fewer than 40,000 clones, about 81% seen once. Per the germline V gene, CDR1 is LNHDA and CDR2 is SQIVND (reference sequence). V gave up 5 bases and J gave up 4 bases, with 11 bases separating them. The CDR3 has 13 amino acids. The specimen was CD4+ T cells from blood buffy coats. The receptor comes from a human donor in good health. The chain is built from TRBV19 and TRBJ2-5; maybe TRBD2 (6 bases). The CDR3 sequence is CASSSPGLETQYF. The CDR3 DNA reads TGTGCCAGTAGTTCGCCGGGACTAGAGACCCAGTACTTC.